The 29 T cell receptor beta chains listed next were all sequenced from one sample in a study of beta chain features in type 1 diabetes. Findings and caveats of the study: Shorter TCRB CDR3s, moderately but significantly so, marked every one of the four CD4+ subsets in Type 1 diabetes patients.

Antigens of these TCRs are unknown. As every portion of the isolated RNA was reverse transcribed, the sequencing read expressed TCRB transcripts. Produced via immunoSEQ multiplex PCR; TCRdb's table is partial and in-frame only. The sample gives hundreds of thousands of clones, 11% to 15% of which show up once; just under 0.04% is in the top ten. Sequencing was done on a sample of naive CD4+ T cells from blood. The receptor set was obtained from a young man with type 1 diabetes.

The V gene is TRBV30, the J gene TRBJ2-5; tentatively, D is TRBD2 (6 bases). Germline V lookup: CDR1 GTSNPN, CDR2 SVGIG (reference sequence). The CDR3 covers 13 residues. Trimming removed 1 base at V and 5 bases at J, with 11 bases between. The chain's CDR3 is CAWSGREVETQYF. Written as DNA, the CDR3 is TGTGCCTGGAGTGGAAGGGAGGTGGAGACCCAGTACTTC.

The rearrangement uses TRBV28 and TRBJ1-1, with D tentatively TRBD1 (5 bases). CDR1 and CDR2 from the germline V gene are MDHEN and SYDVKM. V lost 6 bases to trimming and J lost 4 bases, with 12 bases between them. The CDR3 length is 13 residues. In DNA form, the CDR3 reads TGTGCCAGCAGACGTGGGAGGGGCACTGAAGCTTTCTTT. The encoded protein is CASRRGRGTEAFF.

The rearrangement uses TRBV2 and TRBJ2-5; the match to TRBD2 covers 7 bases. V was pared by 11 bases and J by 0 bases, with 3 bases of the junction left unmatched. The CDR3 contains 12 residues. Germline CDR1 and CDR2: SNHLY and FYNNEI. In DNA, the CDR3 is TGTGCCTGCGGGGGATACCAAGAGACCCAGTACTTC. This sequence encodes CACGGYQETQYF. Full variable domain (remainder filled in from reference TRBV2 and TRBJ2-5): EPEVTQTPSHQVTQMGQEVILRCVPISNHLYFYWYRQILGQKVEFLVSFYNNEISEKSEIFDDQFSVERPDGSNFTLKIRSTKLEDSAMYFCACGGYQETQYFGPGTRLLVL.

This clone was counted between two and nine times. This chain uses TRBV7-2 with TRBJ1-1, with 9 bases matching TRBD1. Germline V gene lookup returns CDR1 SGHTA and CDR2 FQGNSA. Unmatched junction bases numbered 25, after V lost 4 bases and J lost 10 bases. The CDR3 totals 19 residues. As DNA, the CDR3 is TGTGCCAGCAGCTCGGGTCCATTTAATATCAGTCCCGGGACAGGGAGAGCTTTCTTT. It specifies CASSSGPFNISPGTGRAFF.

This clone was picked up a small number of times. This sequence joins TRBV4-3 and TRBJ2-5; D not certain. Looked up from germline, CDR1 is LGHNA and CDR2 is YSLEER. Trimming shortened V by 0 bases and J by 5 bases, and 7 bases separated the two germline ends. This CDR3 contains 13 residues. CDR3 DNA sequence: TGCGCCAGCAGCCAAGAGAGAGCGGAGACCCAGTACTTC. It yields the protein CASSQERAETQYF.

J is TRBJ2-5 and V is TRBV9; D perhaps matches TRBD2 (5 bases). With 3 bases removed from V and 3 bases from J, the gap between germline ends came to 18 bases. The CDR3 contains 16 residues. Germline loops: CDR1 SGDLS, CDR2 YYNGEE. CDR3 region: CASSAHARAGEETQYF. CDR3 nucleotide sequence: TGTGCCAGCAGCGCTCATGCGAGGGCAGGCGAAGAGACCCAGTACTTC.

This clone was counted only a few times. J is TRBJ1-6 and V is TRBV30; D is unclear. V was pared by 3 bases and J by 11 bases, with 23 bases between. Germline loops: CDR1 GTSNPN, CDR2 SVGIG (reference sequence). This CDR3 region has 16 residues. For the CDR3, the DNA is TGTGCCTGGAGATTAGGGTCGGGCCCTCTAGGGCCACCCCTCCACTTT. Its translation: CAWRLGSGPLGPPLHF.

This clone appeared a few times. This CDR3 is CASSPRLGATDTQYF. CDR3 nucleotides: TGTGCCAGCAGCCCCCGACTTGGGGCCACAGATACGCAGTATTTT. The chain combines TRBV5-5 with TRBJ2-3; TRBD1 is a possible D gene (5 bases). Deletions cut 4 bases from V and 2 bases from J, with 14 bases between. This CDR3 is 15 amino acids long. Germline V lookup: CDR1 SGHKS, CDR2 YYEKEE (reference sequence).

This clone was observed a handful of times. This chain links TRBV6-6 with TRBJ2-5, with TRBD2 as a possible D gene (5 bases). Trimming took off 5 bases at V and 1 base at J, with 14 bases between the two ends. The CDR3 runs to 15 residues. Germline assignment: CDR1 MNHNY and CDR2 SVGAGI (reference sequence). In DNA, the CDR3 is TGTGCCAGCAGTCCCCCGTGGGGAGCCCAAGAGACCCAGTACTTC. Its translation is CASSPPWGAQETQYF.

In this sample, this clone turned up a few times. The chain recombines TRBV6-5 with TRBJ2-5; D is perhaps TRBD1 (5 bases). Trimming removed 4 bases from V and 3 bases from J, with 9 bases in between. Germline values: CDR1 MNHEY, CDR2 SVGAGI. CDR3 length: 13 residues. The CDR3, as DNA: TGTGCCAGCAGTTTCGACAGAGAAGAGACCCAGTACTTC. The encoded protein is CASSFDREETQYF.

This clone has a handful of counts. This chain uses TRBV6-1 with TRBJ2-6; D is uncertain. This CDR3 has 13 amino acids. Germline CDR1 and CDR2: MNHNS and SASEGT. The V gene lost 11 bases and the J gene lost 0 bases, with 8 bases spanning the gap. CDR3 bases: TGTGCCCTAGTGGCCTCTGGGGCCAACGTCCTGACTTTC. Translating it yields CALVASGANVLTF.

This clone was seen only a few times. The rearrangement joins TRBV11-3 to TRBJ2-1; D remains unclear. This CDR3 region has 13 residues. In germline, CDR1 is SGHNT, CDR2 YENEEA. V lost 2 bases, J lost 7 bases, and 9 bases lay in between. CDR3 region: CASSLSLENEQFF. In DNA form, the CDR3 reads TGTGCCAGCAGCTTATCGCTCGAGAATGAGCAGTTCTTC.

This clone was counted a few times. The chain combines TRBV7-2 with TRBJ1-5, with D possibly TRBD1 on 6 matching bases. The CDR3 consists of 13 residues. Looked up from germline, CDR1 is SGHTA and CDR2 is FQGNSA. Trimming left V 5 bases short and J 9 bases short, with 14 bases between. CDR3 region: CASSDRGPRPQHF. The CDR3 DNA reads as TGTGCCAGCAGCGACCGGGGGCCTCGGCCCCAGCATTTT.

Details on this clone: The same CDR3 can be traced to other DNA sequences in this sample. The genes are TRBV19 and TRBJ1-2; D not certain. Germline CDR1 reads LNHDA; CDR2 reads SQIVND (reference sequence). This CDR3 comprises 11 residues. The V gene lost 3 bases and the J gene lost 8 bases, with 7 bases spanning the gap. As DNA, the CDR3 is TGTGCCAGTAGTATCCCCGGCGGCTACACCTTC. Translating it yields CASSIPGGYTF.

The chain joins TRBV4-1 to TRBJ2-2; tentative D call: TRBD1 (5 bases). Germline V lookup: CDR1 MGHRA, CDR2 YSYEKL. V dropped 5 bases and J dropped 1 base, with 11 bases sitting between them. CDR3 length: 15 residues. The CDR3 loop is CASSDFTGNTGELFF. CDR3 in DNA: TGCGCCAGCAGCGACTTCACAGGGAACACCGGGGAGCTGTTTTTT.

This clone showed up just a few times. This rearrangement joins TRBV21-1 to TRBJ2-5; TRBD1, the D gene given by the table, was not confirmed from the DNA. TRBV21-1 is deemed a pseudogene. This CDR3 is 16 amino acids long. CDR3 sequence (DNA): TGTGCCAGCAGCAAAGAATCAAGGGCAGGGCAAGAGACCCAGTACTTC. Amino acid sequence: CASSKESRAGQETQYF.

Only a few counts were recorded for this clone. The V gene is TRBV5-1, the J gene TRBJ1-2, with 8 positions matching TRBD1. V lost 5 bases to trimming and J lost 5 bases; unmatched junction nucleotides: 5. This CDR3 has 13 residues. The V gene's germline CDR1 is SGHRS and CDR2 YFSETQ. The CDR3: CASSFNRGYGYTF. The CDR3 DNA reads TGCGCCAGCAGTTTTAACAGGGGGTATGGCTACACCTTC.

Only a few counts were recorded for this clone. CDR3 loop: CASISTGAGANVLTF. For the CDR3, the DNA is TGTGCCAGCATCTCGACAGGGGCCGGGGCCAACGTCCTGACTTTC. This chain connects TRBV6-5 to TRBJ2-6, with 8 bases that match TRBD1. V lost 7 bases and J lost 4; bases outside the gene matches: 6. The CDR3 has 15 amino acids. Germline V gives CDR1 MNHEY, CDR2 SVGAGI.

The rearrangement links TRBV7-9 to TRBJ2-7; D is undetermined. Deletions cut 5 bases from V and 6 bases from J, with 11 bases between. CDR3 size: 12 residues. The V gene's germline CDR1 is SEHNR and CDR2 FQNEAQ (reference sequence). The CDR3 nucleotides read TGTGCCAGCAGCACAGACCACCTCGAGCAGTACTTC. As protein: CASSTDHLEQYF.

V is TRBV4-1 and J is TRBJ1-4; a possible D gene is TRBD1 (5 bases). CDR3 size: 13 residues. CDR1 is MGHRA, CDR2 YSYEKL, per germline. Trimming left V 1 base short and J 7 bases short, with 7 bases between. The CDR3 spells CASSQVRGEKLFF. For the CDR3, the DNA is TGCGCCAGCAGCCAAGTGAGGGGTGAAAAACTGTTTTTT.

The CDR3 DNA reads TGTGCCAGCAGCTTAGAATCCCGACAGGGACCAGGCACCGGGGAGCTGTTTTTT. Translated, it gives CASSLESRQGPGTGELFF. This chain connects TRBV11-3 to TRBJ2-2; TRBD1 aligns across 7 bases. The length of the CDR3 is 18 residues. Germline values: CDR1 SGHNT, CDR2 YENEEA. The J segment lost 4 bases and the V segment lost 0 bases, leaving 11 bases of the junction unmatched.

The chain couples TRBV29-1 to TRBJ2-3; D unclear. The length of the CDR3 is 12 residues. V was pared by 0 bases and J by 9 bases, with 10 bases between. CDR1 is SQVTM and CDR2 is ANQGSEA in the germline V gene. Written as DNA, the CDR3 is TGCAGCGTTGAAGACTACCCCGGGACGCAGTATTTT. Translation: CSVEDYPGTQYF.

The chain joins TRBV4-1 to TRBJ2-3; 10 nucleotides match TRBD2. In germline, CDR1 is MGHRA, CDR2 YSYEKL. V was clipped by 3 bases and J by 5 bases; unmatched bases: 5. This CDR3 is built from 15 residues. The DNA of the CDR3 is TGCGCCAGCAGCCACTCTAGCGGGGGTAGAGATACGCAGTATTTT. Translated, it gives CASSHSSGGRDTQYF.

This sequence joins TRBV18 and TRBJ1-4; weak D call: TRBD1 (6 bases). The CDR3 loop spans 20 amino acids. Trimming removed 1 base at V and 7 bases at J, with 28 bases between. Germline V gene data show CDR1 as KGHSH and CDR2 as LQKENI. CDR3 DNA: TGTGCCAGCTCACCACAGGGGCCGACCTTGGGGGCTATGGAACGTGAAAAACTGTTTTTT. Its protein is CASSPQGPTLGAMEREKLFF.

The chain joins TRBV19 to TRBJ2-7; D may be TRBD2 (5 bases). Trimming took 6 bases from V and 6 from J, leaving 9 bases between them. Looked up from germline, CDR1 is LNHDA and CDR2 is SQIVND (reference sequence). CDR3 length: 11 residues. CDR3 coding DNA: TGTGCCAGTAGAATCGAGGGCGAGCAGTACTTC. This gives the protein CASRIEGEQYF.

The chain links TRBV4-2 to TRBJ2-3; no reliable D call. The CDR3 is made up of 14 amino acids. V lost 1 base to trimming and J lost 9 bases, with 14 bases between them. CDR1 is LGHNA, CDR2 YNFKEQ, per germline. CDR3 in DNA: TGTGCCAGCAGCCAAGCGGGTTTGCTAGAGACGCAGTATTTT. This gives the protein CASSQAGLLETQYF.

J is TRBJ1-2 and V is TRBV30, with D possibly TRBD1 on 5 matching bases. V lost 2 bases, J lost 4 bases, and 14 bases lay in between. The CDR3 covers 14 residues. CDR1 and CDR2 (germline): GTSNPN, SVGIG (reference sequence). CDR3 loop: CAWSPGPSLYGYTF. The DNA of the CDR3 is TGTGCCTGGAGTCCGGGACCCTCCCTCTATGGCTACACCTTC.

CDR3 sequence reads: CASSFKWSGGAGDRHTQYF. The CDR3 coding sequence is TGTGCCAGCAGTTTTAAATGGAGCGGGGGGGCCGGGGACCGACATACGCAGTATTTT. The chain employs TRBV28 and TRBJ2-3; 10 bases map to TRBD2. The CDR3 extends over 19 amino acids. The V gene end was trimmed by 3 bases and the J gene end by 7 bases; junction bases not matched to a gene: 19. CDR1 MDHEN and CDR2 SYDVKM come from the germline V gene.

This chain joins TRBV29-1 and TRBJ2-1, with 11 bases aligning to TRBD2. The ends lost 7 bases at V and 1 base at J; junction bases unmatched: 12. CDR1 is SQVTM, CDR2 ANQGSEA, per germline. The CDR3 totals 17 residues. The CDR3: CSAQLAGVVSSYNEQFF. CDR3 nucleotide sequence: TGCAGCGCTCAACTAGCGGGAGTCGTTTCTTCCTACAATGAGCAGTTCTTC.